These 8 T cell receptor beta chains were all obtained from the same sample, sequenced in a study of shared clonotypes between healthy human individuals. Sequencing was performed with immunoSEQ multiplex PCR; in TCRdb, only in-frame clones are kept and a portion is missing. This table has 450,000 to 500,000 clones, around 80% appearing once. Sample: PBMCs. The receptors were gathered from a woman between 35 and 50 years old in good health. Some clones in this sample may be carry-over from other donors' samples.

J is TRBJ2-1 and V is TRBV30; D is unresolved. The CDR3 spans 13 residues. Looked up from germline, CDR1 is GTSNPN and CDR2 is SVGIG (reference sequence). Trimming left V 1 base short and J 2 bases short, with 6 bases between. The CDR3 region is CAWSGGTYNEQFF. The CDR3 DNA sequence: TGTGCCTGGAGTGGTGGGACCTACAATGAGCAGTTCTTC.

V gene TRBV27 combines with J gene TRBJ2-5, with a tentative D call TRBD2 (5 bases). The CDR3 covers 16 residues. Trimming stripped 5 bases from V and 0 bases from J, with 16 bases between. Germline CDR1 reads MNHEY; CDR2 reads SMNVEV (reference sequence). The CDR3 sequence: CASSQSVALYQETQYF. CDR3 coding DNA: TGTGCCAGCAGTCAATCTGTAGCGTTGTACCAAGAGACCCAGTACTTC.

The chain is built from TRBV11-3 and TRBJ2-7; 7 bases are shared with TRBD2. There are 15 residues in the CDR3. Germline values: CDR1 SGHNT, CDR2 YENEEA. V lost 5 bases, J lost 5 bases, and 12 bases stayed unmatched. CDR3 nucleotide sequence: TGTGCCAGCAGCAAGACTAGCCCAGTCAAGGACGAGCAGTACTTC. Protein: CASSKTSPVKDEQYF.

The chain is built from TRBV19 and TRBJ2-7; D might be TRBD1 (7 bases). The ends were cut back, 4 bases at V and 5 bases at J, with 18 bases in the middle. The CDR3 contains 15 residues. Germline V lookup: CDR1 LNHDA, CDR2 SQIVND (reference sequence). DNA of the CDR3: TGTGCCAGTAGTAGTCGACAGGGAAGGGGGGACGAGCAGTACTTC. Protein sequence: CASSSRQGRGDEQYF.

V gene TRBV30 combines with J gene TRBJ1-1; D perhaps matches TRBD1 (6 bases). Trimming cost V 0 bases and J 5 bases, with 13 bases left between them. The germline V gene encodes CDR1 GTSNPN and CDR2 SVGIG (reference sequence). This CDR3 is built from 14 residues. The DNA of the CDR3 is TGTGCCTGGAGTGTACACAGGGTAGAGACTGAAGCTTTCTTT. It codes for CAWSVHRVETEAFF.

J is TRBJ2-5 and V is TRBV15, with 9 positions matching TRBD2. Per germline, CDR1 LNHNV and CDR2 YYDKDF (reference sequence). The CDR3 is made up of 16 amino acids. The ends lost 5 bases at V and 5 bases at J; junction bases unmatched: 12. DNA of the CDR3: TGTGCCACCAGCCTCACTCGCGGGAGGGGGGGGGAGACCCAGTACTTC. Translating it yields CATSLTRGRGGETQYF.

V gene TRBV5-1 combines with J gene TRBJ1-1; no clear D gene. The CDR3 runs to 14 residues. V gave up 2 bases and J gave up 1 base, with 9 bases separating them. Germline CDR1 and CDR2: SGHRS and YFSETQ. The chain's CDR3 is CASSLSSANTEAFF. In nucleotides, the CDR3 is TGCGCCAGCAGCTTAAGTTCCGCGAACACTGAAGCTTTCTTT.

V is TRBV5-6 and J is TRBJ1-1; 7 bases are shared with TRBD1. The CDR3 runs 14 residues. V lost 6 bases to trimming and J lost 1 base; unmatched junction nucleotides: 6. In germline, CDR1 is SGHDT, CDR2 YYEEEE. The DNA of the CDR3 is TGTGCCAGCAAATCCACAGGGGCGAACACTGAAGCTTTCTTT. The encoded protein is CASKSTGANTEAFF.